Following are 6 T cell receptor beta chains from one sample sequenced in a study of beta chain features in type 1 diabetes. Isolated RNA was reverse transcribed in full, so expressed TCRB transcripts were sequenced. The table came from immunoSEQ multiplex PCR; TCRdb's copy has only in-frame clones and leaves some out. The sample consists of over 200,000 clones, approximately 11% of them appearing once. Regarding the study as a whole: Among patients with Type 1 diabetes, TCRB CDR3s were moderately but significantly shorter in every one of the four CD4+ subsets.

For these TCRs, the target antigens are not known. The material sequenced was naive CD4+ T cells from blood. All receptors derive from a man younger than 45 with type 1 diabetes.

J is TRBJ2-3 and V is TRBV5-4; D unclear. V lost 2 bases and J 2 bases, leaving 6 bases between the germline ends. CDR3 length: 13 amino acids. Germline V gives CDR1 SGHNT, CDR2 YYREEE (reference sequence). CDR3 residues: CASSFPHTDTQYF. The CDR3, as DNA: TGTGCCAGCAGCTTCCCCCACACAGATACGCAGTATTTT. The full variable domain, with the rest looked up from reference TRBV5-4 and TRBJ2-3, is ETGVTQSPTHLIKTRGQQVTLRCSSQSGHNTVSWYQQALGQGPQFIFQYYREEENGRGNFPPRFSGLQFPNYSSELNVNALELDDSALYLCASSFPHTDTQYFGPGTRLTVL.

A few counts support this clone. V usage is TRBV5-4 and J usage is TRBJ2-3; the D gene is possibly TRBD2 (6 bases). CDR1 is SGHNT and CDR2 is YYREEE in the germline V gene (reference sequence). This CDR3 has 13 amino acids. The V and J ends lost 0 bases and 4 bases respectively, with 6 bases between them. This CDR3 is CASSLAGADTQYF. The CDR3 coding sequence is TGTGCCAGCAGCTTGGCGGGGGCAGATACGCAGTATTTT.

This clone has just a few counts. The chain has TRBV29-1 and TRBJ2-5; possible D gene TRBD2, 5 bases. This CDR3 is built from 13 residues. V gave up 3 bases and J gave up 1 base, with 9 bases separating them. Germline values: CDR1 SQVTM, CDR2 ANQGSEA. The CDR3 bases are TGCAGCGTTGAGTTGCGGGTCCAAGAGACCCAGTACTTC. Encoded protein: CSVELRVQETQYF.

This clone was seen only a few times. Here the CDR3 reads CASSVEASGGLYNEQFF. The CDR3 nucleotides read TGTGCCAGCAGCGTAGAGGCTAGCGGGGGCCTTTACAATGAGCAGTTCTTC. The V gene is TRBV9, the J gene TRBJ2-1, with 10 bases identical to TRBD2. The CDR3 sequence is 17 residues long. Germline V gene sequence: CDR1 SGDLS, CDR2 YYNGEE. The V and J ends lost 0 bases and 4 bases, in that order; junction bases with no gene match: 7.

The chain employs TRBV11-2 and TRBJ2-5; D is perhaps TRBD1 (5 bases). Trimming removed 6 bases from V and 4 bases from J, with 9 bases in between. CDR3 length equals 12 residues. Germline V gene data show CDR1 as SGHAT and CDR2 as FQNNGV. CDR3 nucleotides: TGTGCCAGCAGAGACAGAATAGAGACCCAGTACTTC. Protein: CASRDRIETQYF. The complete variable domain, with remaining parts taken from reference TRBV11-2 and TRBJ2-5, reads EAGVAQSPRYKIIEKRQSVAFWCNPISGHATLYWYQQILGQGPKLLIQFQNNGVVDDSQLPKDRFSAERLKGVDSTLKIQPAKLEDSAVYLCASRDRIETQYFGPGTRLLVL.

This clone appeared a few times. This chain links TRBV27 with TRBJ1-2; 9 bases are shared with TRBD1. J was trimmed by 2 bases and V by 5 bases; bases with no gene match: 15. Looked up from germline, CDR1 is MNHEY and CDR2 is SMNVEV (reference sequence). The length of the CDR3 is 18 residues. Here the CDR3 DNA reads TGTGCCAGCAGTCCCGCCGGGCTTCGGGGACAGGGCAACTATGGCTACACCTTC. As protein: CASSPAGLRGQGNYGYTF.